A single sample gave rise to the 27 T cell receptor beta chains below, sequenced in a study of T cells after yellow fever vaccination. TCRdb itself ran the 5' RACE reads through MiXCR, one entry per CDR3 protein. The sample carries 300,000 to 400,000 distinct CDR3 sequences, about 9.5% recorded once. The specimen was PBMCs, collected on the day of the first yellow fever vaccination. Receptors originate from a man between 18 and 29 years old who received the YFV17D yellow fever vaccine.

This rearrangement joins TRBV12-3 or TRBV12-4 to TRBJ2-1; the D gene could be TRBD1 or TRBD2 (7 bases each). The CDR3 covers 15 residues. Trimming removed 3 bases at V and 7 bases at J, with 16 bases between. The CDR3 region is CASSFAGTAGNEQFF. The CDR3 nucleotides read TGTGCCAGCAGTTTTGCCGGGACAGCGGGGAATGAGCAGTTCTTC.

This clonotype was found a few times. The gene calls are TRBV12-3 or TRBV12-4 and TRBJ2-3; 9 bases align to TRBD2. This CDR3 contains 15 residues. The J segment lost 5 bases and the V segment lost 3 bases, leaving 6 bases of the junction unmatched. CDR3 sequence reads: CASSFGGGAQDTQYF. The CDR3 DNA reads TGTGCCAGCAGTTTTGGCGGGGGGGCCCAAGATACGCAGTATTTT.

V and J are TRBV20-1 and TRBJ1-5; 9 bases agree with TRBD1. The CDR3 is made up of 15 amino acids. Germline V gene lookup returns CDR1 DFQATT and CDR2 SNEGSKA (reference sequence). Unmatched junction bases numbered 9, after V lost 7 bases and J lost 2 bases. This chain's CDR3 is CSVTQGASGNQPQHF. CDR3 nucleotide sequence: TGCAGTGTCACACAGGGGGCGTCCGGCAATCAGCCCCAGCATTTT.

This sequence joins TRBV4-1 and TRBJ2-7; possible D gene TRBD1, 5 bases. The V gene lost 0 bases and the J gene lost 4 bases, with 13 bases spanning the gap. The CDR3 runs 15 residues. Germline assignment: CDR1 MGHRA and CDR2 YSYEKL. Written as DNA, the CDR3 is TGCGCCAGCAGCCAAGATCCGGGCAGGGTGTACGAGCAGTACGTC. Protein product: CASSQDPGRVYEQYV.

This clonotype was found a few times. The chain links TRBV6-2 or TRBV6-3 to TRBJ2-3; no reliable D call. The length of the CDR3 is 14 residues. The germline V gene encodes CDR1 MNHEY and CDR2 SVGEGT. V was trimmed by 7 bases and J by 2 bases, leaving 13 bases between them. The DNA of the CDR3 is TGTGCCAGCATTGGACCGAGATTCACAGATACGCAGTATTTT. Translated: CASIGPRFTDTQYF.

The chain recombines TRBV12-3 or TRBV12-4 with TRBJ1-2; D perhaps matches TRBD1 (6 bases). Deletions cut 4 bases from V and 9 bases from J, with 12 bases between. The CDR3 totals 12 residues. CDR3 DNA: TGTGCCAGCAGTTCGAACAGGGAGCGCTACACCTTC. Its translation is CASSSNRERYTF.

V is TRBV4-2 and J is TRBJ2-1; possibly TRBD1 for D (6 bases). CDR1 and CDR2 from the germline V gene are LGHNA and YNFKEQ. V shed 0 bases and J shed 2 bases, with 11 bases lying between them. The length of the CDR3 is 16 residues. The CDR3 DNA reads TGTGCCAGCAGCCAAGATGGGGGCCTCACCTACAATGAGCAGTTCTTC. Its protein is CASSQDGGLTYNEQFF.

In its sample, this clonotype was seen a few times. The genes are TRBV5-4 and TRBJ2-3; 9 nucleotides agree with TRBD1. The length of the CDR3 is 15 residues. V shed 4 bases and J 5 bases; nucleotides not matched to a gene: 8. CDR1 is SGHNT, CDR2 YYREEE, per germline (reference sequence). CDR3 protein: CASSARQGGLDTQYF. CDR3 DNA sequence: TGTGCCAGCAGCGCAAGACAGGGGGGATTAGATACGCAGTATTTT. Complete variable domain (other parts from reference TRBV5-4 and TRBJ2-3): ETGVTQSPTHLIKTRGQQVTLRCSSQSGHNTVSWYQQALGQGPQFIFQYYREEENGRGNFPPRFSGLQFPNYSSELNVNALELDDSALYLCASSARQGGLDTQYFGPGTRLTVL.

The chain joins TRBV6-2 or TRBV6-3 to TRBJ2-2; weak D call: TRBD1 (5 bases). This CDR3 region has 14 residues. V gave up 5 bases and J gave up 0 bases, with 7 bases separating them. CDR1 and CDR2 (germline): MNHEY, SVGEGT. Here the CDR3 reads CASSHRPNTGELFF. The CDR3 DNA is TGTGCCAGCAGTCACAGGCCGAACACCGGGGAGCTGTTTTTT.

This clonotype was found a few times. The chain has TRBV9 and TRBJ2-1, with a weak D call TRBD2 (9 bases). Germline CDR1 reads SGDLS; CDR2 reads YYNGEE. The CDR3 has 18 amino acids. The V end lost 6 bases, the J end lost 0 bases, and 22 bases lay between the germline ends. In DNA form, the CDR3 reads TGTGCCAGCACCCCAGGGGGCGGGGGGGGAAGCTCCTACAATGAGCAGTTCTTC. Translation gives CASTPGGGGGSSYNEQFF.

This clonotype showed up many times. CDR3 bases: TGCGCCAGCAGCTCAGGACTAGCAAATGAGCAGTTCTTC. Amino acids: CASSSGLANEQFF. The gene calls are TRBV5-1 and TRBJ2-1; 8 nucleotides agree with TRBD2. Germline V gives CDR1 SGHRS, CDR2 YFSETQ. V gave up 3 bases and J gave up 7 bases; unmatched junction bases: 3. The CDR3 extends over 13 amino acids.

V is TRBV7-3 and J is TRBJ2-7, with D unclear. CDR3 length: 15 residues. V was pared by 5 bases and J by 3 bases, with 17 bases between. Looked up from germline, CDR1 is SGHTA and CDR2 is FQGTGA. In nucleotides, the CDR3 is TGTGCCAGCAGCGCACGTGCCGCTTCTATCTACGAGCAGTACTTC. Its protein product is CASSARAASIYEQYF. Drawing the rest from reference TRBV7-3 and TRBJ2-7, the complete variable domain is GAGVSQTPSNKVTEKGKYVELRCDPISGHTALYWYRQSLGQGPEFLIYFQGTGAADDSGLPNDRFFAVRPEGSVSTLKIQRTERGDSAVYLCASSARAASIYEQYFGPGTRLTVT.

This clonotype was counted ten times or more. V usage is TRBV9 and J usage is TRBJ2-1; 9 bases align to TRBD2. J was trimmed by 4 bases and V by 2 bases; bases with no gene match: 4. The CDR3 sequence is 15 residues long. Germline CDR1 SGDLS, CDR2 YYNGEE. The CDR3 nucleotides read TGTGCCAGCAGCGTGAGACTAGCGGAGTACAATGAGCAGTTCTTC. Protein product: CASSVRLAEYNEQFF.

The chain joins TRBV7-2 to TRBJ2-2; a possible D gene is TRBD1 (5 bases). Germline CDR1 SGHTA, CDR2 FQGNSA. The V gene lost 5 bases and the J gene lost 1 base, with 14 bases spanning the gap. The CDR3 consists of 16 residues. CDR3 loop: CASSQNNRLNTGELFF. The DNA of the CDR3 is TGTGCCAGCAGCCAAAATAACAGGCTGAACACCGGGGAGCTGTTTTTT.

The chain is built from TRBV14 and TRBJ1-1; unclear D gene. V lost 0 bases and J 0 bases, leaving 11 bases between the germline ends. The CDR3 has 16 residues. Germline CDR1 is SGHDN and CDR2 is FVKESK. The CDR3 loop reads CASSQEDWQLNTEAFF. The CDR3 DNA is TGTGCCAGCAGCCAAGAAGATTGGCAGTTGAACACTGAAGCTTTCTTT.

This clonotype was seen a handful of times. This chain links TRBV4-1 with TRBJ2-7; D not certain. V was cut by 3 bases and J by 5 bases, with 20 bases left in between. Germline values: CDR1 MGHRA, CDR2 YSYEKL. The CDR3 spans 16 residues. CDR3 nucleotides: TGCGCCAGCAGCCAGGCGGACGGTTTGAGTGCGGACGAGCAGTACTTC. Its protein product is CASSQADGLSADEQYF.

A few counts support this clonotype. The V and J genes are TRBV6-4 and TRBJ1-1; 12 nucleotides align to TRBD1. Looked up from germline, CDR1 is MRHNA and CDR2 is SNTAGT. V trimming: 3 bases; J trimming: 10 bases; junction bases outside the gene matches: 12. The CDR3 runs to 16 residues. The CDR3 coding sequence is TGTGCCAGCAGTGAGAGCACCGGGACAGGGGGCGGGAGAGCTTTCTTT. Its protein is CASSESTGTGGGRAFF.

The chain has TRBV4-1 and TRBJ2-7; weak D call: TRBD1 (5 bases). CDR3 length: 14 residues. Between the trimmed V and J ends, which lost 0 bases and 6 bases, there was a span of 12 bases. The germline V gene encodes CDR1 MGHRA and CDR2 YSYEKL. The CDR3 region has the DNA TGCGCCAGCAGCCAAGATACGGACACCTGCGAGCAGTACTTC. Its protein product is CASSQDTDTCEQYF.

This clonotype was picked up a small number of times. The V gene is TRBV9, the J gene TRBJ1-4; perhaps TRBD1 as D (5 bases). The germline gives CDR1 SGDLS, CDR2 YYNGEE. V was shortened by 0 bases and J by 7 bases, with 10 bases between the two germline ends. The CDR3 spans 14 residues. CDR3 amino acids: CASSVEPRGEKLFF. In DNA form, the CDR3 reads TGTGCCAGCAGCGTAGAGCCGAGGGGTGAAAAACTGTTTTTT.

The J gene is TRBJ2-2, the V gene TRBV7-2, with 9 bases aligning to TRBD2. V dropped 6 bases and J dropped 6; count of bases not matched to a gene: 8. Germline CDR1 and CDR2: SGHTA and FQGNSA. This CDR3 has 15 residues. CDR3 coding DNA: TGTGCCAGCAGTCCGGGACTAGCACCTTCCGGGGAGCTGTTTTTT. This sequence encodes CASSPGLAPSGELFF.

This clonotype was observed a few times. The CDR3: CASSSGSSRGEQFF. CDR3 nucleotides: TGTGCCAGCAGCTCCGGGTCCTCTCGAGGAGAGCAGTTCTTC. The chain is built from TRBV9 and TRBJ2-1; no clear D. The CDR3 loop spans 14 amino acids. Germline V CDR1 and CDR2: SGDLS, YYNGEE. V lost 4 bases and J 10 bases, leaving 18 bases between the germline ends.

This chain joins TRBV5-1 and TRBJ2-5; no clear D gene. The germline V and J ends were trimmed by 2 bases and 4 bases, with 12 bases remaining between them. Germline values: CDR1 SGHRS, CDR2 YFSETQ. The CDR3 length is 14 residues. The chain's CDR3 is CASSLVGTVETQYF. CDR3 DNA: TGCGCCAGCAGCTTAGTGGGCACGGTAGAGACCCAGTACTTC.

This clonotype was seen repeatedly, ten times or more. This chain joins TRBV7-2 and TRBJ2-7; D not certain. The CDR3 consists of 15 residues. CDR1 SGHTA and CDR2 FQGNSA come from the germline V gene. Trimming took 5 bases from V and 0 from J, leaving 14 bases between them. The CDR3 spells CASSLTLGLSYEQYF. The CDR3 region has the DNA TGTGCCAGCAGCCTTACCTTGGGTCTCTCCTACGAGCAGTACTTC.

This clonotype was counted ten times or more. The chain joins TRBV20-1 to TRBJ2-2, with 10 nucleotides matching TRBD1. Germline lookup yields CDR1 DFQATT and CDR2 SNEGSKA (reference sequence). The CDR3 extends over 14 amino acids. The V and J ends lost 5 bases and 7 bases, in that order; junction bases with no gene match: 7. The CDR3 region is CSAGQGDRGGELFF. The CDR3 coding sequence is TGCAGTGCTGGACAGGGGGATCGAGGCGGGGAGCTGTTTTTT.

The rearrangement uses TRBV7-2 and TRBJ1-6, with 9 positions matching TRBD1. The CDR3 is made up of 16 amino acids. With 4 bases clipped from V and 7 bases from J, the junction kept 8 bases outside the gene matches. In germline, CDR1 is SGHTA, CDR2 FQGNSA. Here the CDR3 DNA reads TGTGCCAGCAGCTCCAGGACCGGGACAGGGAATTCACCCCTCCACTTT. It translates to CASSSRTGTGNSPLHF.

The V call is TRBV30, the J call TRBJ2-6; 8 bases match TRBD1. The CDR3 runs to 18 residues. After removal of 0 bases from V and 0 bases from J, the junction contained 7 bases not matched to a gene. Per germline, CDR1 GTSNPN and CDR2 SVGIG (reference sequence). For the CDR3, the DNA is TGTGCCTGGAGTGTTGGGACAGGAGGGAGCTCTGGGGCCAACGTCCTGACTTTC. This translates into CAWSVGTGGSSGANVLTF.

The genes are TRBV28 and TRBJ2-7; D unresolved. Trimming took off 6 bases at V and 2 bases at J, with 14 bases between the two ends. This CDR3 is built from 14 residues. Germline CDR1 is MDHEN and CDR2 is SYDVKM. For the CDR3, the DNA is TGTGCCAGCAGAGACCCCTCGATACCCTACGAGCAGTACTTC. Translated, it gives CASRDPSIPYEQYF.